Following are 29 T cell receptor beta chains from one sample sequenced in a study of identical twins. Each CDR3 protein is one row after TCRdb ran MiXCR on the 5' RACE reads. Seen here are approximately 700,000 distinct CDR3 sequences, over 15% observed once, and the top ten hold 13%. The same sample was also used in a study of T cells expressing NK-cell markers.

The sequenced sample consisted of PBMCs. These receptors were taken from a woman under 30 in good health.

The chain joins TRBV5-1 to TRBJ2-5; D tentatively fits TRBD1 or TRBD2 (5 bases each). Germline CDR1 reads SGHRS; CDR2 reads YFSETQ. The CDR3 sequence is 13 residues long. V shed 5 bases and J shed 4 bases, with 12 bases lying between them. The CDR3 sequence is CASRRTRGETQYF. CDR3 nucleotides: TGCGCCAGCAGGCGGACACGGGGAGAGACCCAGTACTTC.

Turning to this clonotype: A junction end diverges from the germline sequence, so it may reflect a read error. The rearrangement uses TRBV28 and TRBJ2-1, with 11 positions matching TRBD2. CDR1 is MDHEN, CDR2 SYDVKM, per germline. The CDR3 extends over 12 amino acids. CDR3 coding DNA: TGTGCCAGCAGTTTATCTACTAGCGGGAGTGTTTTC. It yields the protein CASSLSTSGSVF.

This chain links TRBV27 with TRBJ2-7; 9 nucleotides match TRBD2. Trimming removed 2 bases from V and 9 bases from J; junction bases left unmatched: 11. The CDR3 spans 15 residues. CDR1 is MNHEY, CDR2 SMNVEV, per germline (reference sequence). CDR3 amino acids: CASSLSGGSTKGQYF. The CDR3 DNA reads TGTGCCAGCAGTTTAAGCGGGGGGTCTACGAAGGGGCAGTACTTC.

The chain carries TRBV5-1 and TRBJ2-7, with 11 bases identical to TRBD2. V gave up 4 bases and J gave up 7 bases; unmatched junction bases: 4. Per germline, CDR1 SGHRS and CDR2 YFSETQ. The CDR3 has 13 amino acids. CDR3: CASSGRTSGEQYF. In DNA, the CDR3 is TGCGCCAGCAGCGGACGGACTAGCGGGGAGCAGTACTTC.

This chain joins TRBV4-2 and TRBJ2-1; 9 bases are a match to TRBD2. The CDR3 has 15 residues. Unmatched junction bases numbered 6, after V lost 3 bases and J lost 6 bases. CDR1 LGHNA and CDR2 YNFKEQ come from the germline V gene. CDR3 bases: TGTGCCAGCAGCCAGGACCAGACTAGCGGCAATGAGCAGTTCTTC. It translates to CASSQDQTSGNEQFF.

This clonotype was recorded a few times. The chain links TRBV20-1 to TRBJ2-1; D gene unclear. The CDR3 runs 14 residues. In germline, CDR1 is DFQATT, CDR2 SNEGSKA (reference sequence). Trimming left V 1 base short and J 1 base short, with 8 bases between. This chain's CDR3 is CSARAATSYNEQFF. For the CDR3, the DNA is TGCAGTGCTAGAGCAGCGACTTCCTACAATGAGCAGTTCTTC.

The V and J genes are TRBV12-3 or TRBV12-4 and TRBJ2-1; no reliable D call. V was cut by 4 bases and J by 7 bases, with 14 bases left in between. This CDR3 is 14 amino acids long. The CDR3 nucleotides read TGTGCCAGCAGTTCCTTTCGTGATAGAAATGAGCAGTTCTTC. Translating it yields CASSSFRDRNEQFF.

The rearrangement links TRBV20-1 to TRBJ2-3; no clear D. The CDR3 is 13 residues long. V was cut by 3 bases and J by 5 bases, with 12 bases left in between. In germline, CDR1 is DFQATT, CDR2 SNEGSKA (reference sequence). In DNA, the CDR3 is TGCAGTGCTAGGGACCTGCTCCGAGATACGCAGTATTTT. This encodes CSARDLLRDTQYF.

This clonotype was recorded a few times. Its ends do not fully match the called genes, so a read error is possible. This chain joins TRBV3-1 and TRBJ2-1, with D possibly TRBD2 on 6 matching bases. Per the germline V gene, CDR1 is LGHDT and CDR2 is YNNKEL (reference sequence). The CDR3 length is 14 residues. CDR3 loop: CASTQNLADIEQFF. The CDR3 nucleotides are TGTGCCAGCACCCAAAACTTAGCGGACATTGAGCAGTTCTTC.

V is TRBV12-3 or TRBV12-4 and J is TRBJ1-2; unclear D gene. This CDR3 region has 15 residues. The germline V and J ends were trimmed by 3 bases and 0 bases, with 11 bases remaining between them. The CDR3 nucleotides are TGTGCCAGCAGTTTGATGGGCCTCTCTAACTATGGCTACACCTTC. Its translation is CASSLMGLSNYGYTF.

The chain employs TRBV29-1 and TRBJ2-1, with D unresolved. This CDR3 region has 14 residues. Trimming pared 7 bases from V and 7 bases from J, leaving 20 bases between. Germline V gene lookup returns CDR1 SQVTM and CDR2 ANQGSEA. CDR3 loop: CSAHGTSGANEQFF. In nucleotides, the CDR3 is TGCAGCGCCCATGGAACCTCAGGAGCGAATGAGCAGTTCTTC.

The chain has TRBV25-1 and TRBJ1-6; D not certain. The CDR3 has 11 residues. V was shortened by 8 bases and J by 8 bases, with 7 bases between the two germline ends. The germline V gene has CDR1 MGHDK and CDR2 SYGVNS. CDR3: CASGSYSPLHF. CDR3 sequence (DNA): TGTGCCAGCGGTTCGTATTCACCCCTCCACTTT. Full variable domain (outside the CDR3, taken from reference TRBV25-1 and TRBJ1-6): EADIYQTPRYLVIGTGKKITLECSQTMGHDKMYWYQQDPGMELHLIHYSYGVNSTEKGDLSSESTVSRIRTEHFPLTLESARPSHTSQYLCASGSYSPLHFGNGTRLTVT.

V gene TRBV9 combines with J gene TRBJ2-5; 7 bases are shared with TRBD1. The V segment lost 4 bases and the J segment 5 bases; nucleotides outside the gene matches: 14. CDR3 length equals 16 residues. Germline lookup yields CDR1 SGDLS and CDR2 YYNGEE. The CDR3 here is CASSPRTGAPMETQYF. In DNA form, the CDR3 reads TGTGCCAGCAGCCCCCGGACAGGTGCCCCTATGGAGACCCAGTACTTC.

The chain uses TRBV9 and TRBJ2-7; possibly TRBD1 or TRBD2 for D (5 bases each). CDR1 SGDLS and CDR2 YYNGEE come from the germline V gene. The CDR3 covers 19 residues. Trimming took off 4 bases at V and 3 bases at J, with 29 bases between the two ends. This CDR3 is CASSHNPQSGGPQGYEQYF. In DNA form, the CDR3 reads TGTGCCAGCAGCCACAATCCTCAGAGCGGCGGCCCCCAGGGCTACGAGCAGTACTTC.

This clonotype was found a few times. V and J are TRBV3-1 and TRBJ2-1; TRBD1 is a possible D gene (6 bases). Germline lookup yields CDR1 LGHDT and CDR2 YNNKEL (reference sequence). This CDR3 comprises 14 residues. V was cut by 4 bases and J by 6 bases, with 13 bases left in between. The CDR3 DNA reads TGTGCCAGCAGCCGTGCCAGCAGGGGCAATGAGCAGTTCTTC. Amino acid sequence: CASSRASRGNEQFF.

V and J are TRBV12-3 or TRBV12-4 and TRBJ2-3; 8 nucleotides agree with TRBD2. V shed 6 bases, J shed 2 bases, and the junction held 4 bases outside the gene matches. There are 14 residues in the CDR3. The CDR3 sequence is CASRRAGVTDTQYF. CDR3 sequence (DNA): TGTGCCAGCAGAAGAGCGGGGGTCACAGATACGCAGTATTTT.

The chain uses TRBV20-1 and TRBJ2-5, with D perhaps TRBD1 or TRBD2 (5 bases each). This CDR3 is built from 14 residues. Germline V lookup: CDR1 DFQATT, CDR2 SNEGSKA (reference sequence). V was shortened by 5 bases and J by 3 bases, with 16 bases between the two germline ends. This CDR3 reads CSAQTRAGEETQYF. The CDR3 DNA follows: TGCAGTGCTCAGACCAGGGCCGGGGAAGAGACCCAGTACTTC.

Only a few counts were recorded for this clonotype. V is TRBV11-2 and J is TRBJ1-1; D gene unclear. Germline CDR1 reads SGHAT; CDR2 reads FQNNGV. This CDR3 has 13 amino acids. The ends were cut back, 0 bases at V and 11 bases at J, with 13 bases in the middle. Written as DNA, the CDR3 is TGTGCCAGCAGCTTAGATTACGGGATGGGTGCTTTCTTT. Amino acid sequence: CASSLDYGMGAFF.

There are a few counts of this clonotype. V and J are TRBV20-1 and TRBJ1-2; D gene uncertain. There are 13 residues in the CDR3. Per the germline V gene, CDR1 is DFQATT and CDR2 is SNEGSKA (reference sequence). V was pared by 5 bases and J by 8 bases, with 18 bases between. The CDR3 DNA follows: TGCAGTGCTCACCGGCGGAGGTTGGAGGGCTACACCTTC. It specifies CSAHRRRLEGYTF.

The chain has TRBV5-1 and TRBJ2-5; D is uncertain. The V end lost 3 bases, the J end lost 4 bases, and 13 bases lay between the germline ends. The V gene's germline CDR1 is SGHRS and CDR2 YFSETQ. This CDR3 has 14 residues. This chain's CDR3 is CASSSIGFGETQYF. DNA of the CDR3: TGCGCCAGCAGCTCGATCGGTTTTGGAGAGACCCAGTACTTC.

This rearrangement joins TRBV12-3 or TRBV12-4 to TRBJ2-3; 12 bases align to TRBD2. The CDR3 has 18 residues. After removal of 6 bases from V and 1 base from J, the junction contained 11 bases not matched to a gene. The CDR3 DNA reads as TGTGCCAGCAGCCAACTAGCGGGGGGCCCCTTGGGCACAGATACGCAGTATTTT. Its translation: CASSQLAGGPLGTDTQYF.

The chain joins TRBV20-1 to TRBJ2-2, with D unresolved. V lost 3 bases and J lost 4, with 12 bases in between. The CDR3 covers 14 residues. Germline V gives CDR1 DFQATT, CDR2 SNEGSKA (reference sequence). In DNA, the CDR3 is TGCAGTGCTAGGGAAAGGACCTTCACCGGGGAGCTGTTTTTT. Amino acids: CSARERTFTGELFF.

The rearrangement uses TRBV6-5 and TRBJ2-7, with D possibly being TRBD1 (5 bases). This CDR3 region has 14 residues. Trimming took 2 bases from V and 2 from J, leaving 10 bases between them. Per the germline V gene, CDR1 is MNHEY and CDR2 is SVGAGI. In DNA, the CDR3 is TGTGCCAGCAGTTACGCAGGGCGACCCTACGAGCAGTACTTC. It yields the protein CASSYAGRPYEQYF.

The J gene is TRBJ2-1, the V gene TRBV27; tentatively, D is TRBD1 (5 bases). V was shortened by 6 bases and J by 4 bases, with 13 bases between the two germline ends. The CDR3 loop spans 14 amino acids. The germline V gene encodes CDR1 MNHEY and CDR2 SMNVEV (reference sequence). CDR3 nucleotide sequence: TGTGCCAGCAGGCCCGACAGTCCGTACAATGAGCAGTTCTTC. Translation gives CASRPDSPYNEQFF.

The CDR3 DNA sequence: TGTGCCAGCAGCCGACTCAGTACCCCTAATTCACCCCTCCACTTT. It codes for CASSRLSTPNSPLHF. The chain carries TRBV7-9 and TRBJ1-6, with D unclear. The V gene's germline CDR1 is SEHNR and CDR2 FQNEAQ (reference sequence). The V gene lost 5 bases and the J gene lost 6 bases, with 14 bases spanning the gap. The CDR3 extends over 15 amino acids. Supplemented by reference TRBV7-9 and TRBJ1-6, the full variable domain reads DTGVSQNPRHKITKRGQNVTFRCDPISEHNRLYWYRQTLGQGPEFLTYFQNEAQLEKSRLLSDRFSAERPKGSFSTLEIQRTEQGDSAMYLCASSRLSTPNSPLHFGNGTRLTVT.

This clonotype was detected only a few times. The chain has TRBV11-2 and TRBJ2-7, with D possibly matching TRBD2 (5 bases). The V gene's germline CDR1 is SGHAT and CDR2 FQNNGV. V was trimmed by 1 base and J by 3 bases, leaving 13 bases between them. The CDR3 extends over 15 amino acids. CDR3 sequence reads: CASSLAVGDLYEQYF. Here the CDR3 DNA reads TGTGCCAGCAGCTTAGCTGTGGGAGACCTCTACGAGCAGTACTTC.

This clonotype has just a few counts. CDR3 in DNA: TGTGCCAGCAGTTACAATCCAGGACAGGGGGCCCCCTACGAGCAGTACTTC. Amino acids: CASSYNPGQGAPYEQYF. The chain couples TRBV6-2 or TRBV6-3 to TRBJ2-7, with TRBD1 matching over 11 bases. The V gene's germline CDR1 is MNHEY and CDR2 SVGEGT. V lost 2 bases and J lost 2; bases outside the gene matches: 8. The CDR3 spans 17 residues.

A few counts support this clonotype. The CDR3 reads CASSPQARGTEAFF. The CDR3 DNA reads TGTGCCAGCTCACCGCAGGCAAGAGGCACTGAAGCTTTCTTT. The V call is TRBV18, the J call TRBJ1-1; no clear D. The germline V gene encodes CDR1 KGHSH and CDR2 LQKENI. The CDR3 totals 14 residues. Trimming pared 3 bases from V and 4 bases from J, leaving 12 bases between.

Only a few counts were recorded for this clonotype. The chain carries TRBV12-3 or TRBV12-4 and TRBJ1-5, with 7 nucleotides matching TRBD1. V lost 6 bases to trimming and J lost 5 bases; unmatched junction nucleotides: 4. The CDR3 spans 13 residues. This chain's CDR3 is CASSRQGDQPQHF. CDR3 sequence (DNA): TGTGCCAGCAGCCGACAGGGCGATCAGCCCCAGCATTTT.